The 26 T cell receptor beta chains reported below all come from one sample, sequenced in a study of blood T cell repertoires in COVID-19. Measured with immunoSEQ multiplex PCR; TCRdb has only the in-frame clones, and not every one. The sample lists a few hundred thousand clones; about 88% were seen once. Sequenced input: PBMCs or T cells enriched from blood (not recorded which). These receptors were obtained from a woman between 45 and 60 years old who had recovered from COVID-19.

This clone was picked up one time. The chain employs TRBV11-3 and TRBJ2-5; the match to TRBD2 covers 10 bases. The germline gives CDR1 SGHNT, CDR2 YENEEA. This CDR3 has 15 amino acids. The junction had 3 bases not matched to a gene; V was cut back by 3 bases and J by 2 bases. CDR3 DNA sequence: TGTGCCAGCAGCTTTAGCGGGGGGAAACAAGAGACCCAGTACTTC. This gives the protein CASSFSGGKQETQYF.

This sequence joins TRBV4-3 and TRBJ2-3; D unclear. CDR1 is LGHNA and CDR2 is YSLEER in the germline V gene. The V and J ends lost 2 bases and 6 bases respectively, with 9 bases between them. This CDR3 contains 13 residues. CDR3 nucleotide sequence: TGCGCCAGCAGCCAACTATTCACGGATACGCAGTATTTT. This gives the protein CASSQLFTDTQYF.

The rearrangement joins TRBV23-1 to TRBJ2-3; D is uncertain. TRBV23-1 is sorted into the ORF group, with uncertain function. The CDR3 consists of 14 residues. Trimming cost V 7 bases and J 5 bases, with 16 bases left between them. Here the CDR3 reads CASTQACEVDTQYF. The CDR3 DNA sequence: TGCGCCAGCACGCAAGCCTGCGAAGTAGATACGCAGTATTTT.

V is TRBV11-2 and J is TRBJ2-1, with unresolved D. Trimming cost V 4 bases and J 0 bases, with 7 bases left between them. The CDR3 is made up of 14 amino acids. Germline CDR1 is SGHAT and CDR2 is FQNNGV. The chain's CDR3 is CASSSLSSYNEQFF. The CDR3 nucleotides are TGTGCCAGCAGCTCCCTAAGCTCCTACAATGAGCAGTTCTTC.

The chain combines TRBV11-3 with TRBJ1-5; 12 positions agree with TRBD1. Germline V gives CDR1 SGHNT, CDR2 YENEEA. V shed 1 base and J 6 bases; nucleotides not matched to a gene: 10. The CDR3 length is 18 residues. In nucleotides, the CDR3 is TGTGCCAGCAGCTTAGTGGGGACAGGGGGCGGCCCCGGTCAGCCCCAGCATTTT. Translating gives CASSLVGTGGGPGQPQHF.

This chain joins TRBV5-1 and TRBJ2-7, with D perhaps TRBD2 (6 bases). This CDR3 is 15 amino acids long. Trimming cost V 4 bases and J 1 base, with 15 bases left between them. CDR1 and CDR2 from the germline V gene are SGHRS and YFSETQ. The CDR3 here is CASSVWGGESYEQYF. The CDR3 DNA follows: TGCGCCAGCAGCGTATGGGGCGGGGAGTCCTACGAGCAGTACTTC.

This clone was detected only once. The chain carries TRBV24-1 and TRBJ2-1; D possibly corresponds to TRBD2 (5 bases). The CDR3 consists of 16 residues. The V gene's germline CDR1 is KGHDR and CDR2 SFDVKD. The V and J ends lost 7 bases and 0 bases respectively, with 15 bases between them. The chain's CDR3 is CATRPRVASSYNEQFF. The CDR3 DNA is TGTGCCACCAGGCCCCGGGTAGCGAGCTCCTACAATGAGCAGTTCTTC.

The chain joins TRBV7-9 to TRBJ2-7, with 8 positions matching TRBD2. Germline V CDR1 and CDR2: SEHNR, FQNEAQ (reference sequence). CDR3 length: 15 amino acids. The V segment lost 5 bases and the J segment 7 bases; nucleotides outside the gene matches: 13. CDR3 residues: CASSPRGSGIIEQYF. Written as DNA, the CDR3 is TGTGCCAGCAGCCCCCGGGGTAGCGGGATCATTGAGCAGTACTTC.

The chain combines TRBV29-1 with TRBJ2-7, with 7 bases that match TRBD2. The ends lost 7 bases at V and 3 bases at J; junction bases unmatched: 3. This CDR3 has 11 residues. Germline lookup yields CDR1 SQVTM and CDR2 ANQGSEA. The CDR3 DNA follows: TGCAGCGCCGCGGGGGTCTACGAGCAGTACTTC. Protein sequence: CSAAGVYEQYF.

The V and J genes are TRBV28 and TRBJ1-5; TRBD1 is a possible D gene (6 bases). The V gene's germline CDR1 is MDHEN and CDR2 SYDVKM. The CDR3 is made up of 15 amino acids. Between the trimmed V and J ends, which lost 2 bases and 5 bases, there was a span of 13 bases. The CDR3 sequence: CASSLPDSPHQPQHF. Here the CDR3 DNA reads TGTGCCAGCAGTTTACCGGACAGTCCTCATCAGCCCCAGCATTTT. Drawing the rest from reference TRBV28 and TRBJ1-5, the complete variable domain is DVKVTQSSRYLVKRTGEKVFLECVQDMDHENMFWYRQDPGLGLRLIYFSYDVKMKEKGDIPEGYSVSREKKERFSLILESASTNQTSMYLCASSLPDSPHQPQHFGDGTRLSIL.

This clone has just one count. V gene TRBV27 combines with J gene TRBJ2-2; 12 bases align to TRBD2. This CDR3 has 16 residues. V lost 10 bases and J lost 5; bases outside the gene matches: 11. Germline values: CDR1 MNHEY, CDR2 SMNVEV (reference sequence). The CDR3 DNA follows: TGTGCCACCCACTCCGGGACTAGCGGGTATACCGGGGAGCTGTTTTTT. It encodes CATHSGTSGYTGELFF.

The V gene is TRBV28, the J gene TRBJ2-1; 8 nucleotides match TRBD2. This CDR3 has 12 amino acids. Trimming cost V 5 bases and J 8 bases; bases outside gene matches: 2. Per germline, CDR1 MDHEN and CDR2 SYDVKM. The CDR3 loop reads CASSTSGDEQFF. CDR3 nucleotide sequence: TGTGCCAGCAGTACTAGCGGCGATGAGCAGTTCTTC.

This chain joins TRBV19 and TRBJ1-5; 10 bases are shared with TRBD1. With 0 bases clipped from V and 10 bases from J, the junction kept 6 bases outside the gene matches. In germline, CDR1 is LNHDA, CDR2 SQIVND (reference sequence). The CDR3 is 15 amino acids. The CDR3, as DNA: TGTGCCAGTAGTATAGACGGACAGGGGGGTAGCCCCCAGCATTTT. Translation: CASSIDGQGGSPQHF.

The V gene is TRBV29-1, the J gene TRBJ2-7; D might be TRBD2 (6 bases). The CDR3 is 12 amino acids. Germline V gene data show CDR1 as SQVTM and CDR2 as ANQGSEA. The germline V and J ends were trimmed by 4 bases and 4 bases, with 11 bases remaining between them. CDR3: CSVARAGYEQYF. CDR3 sequence (DNA): TGCAGCGTTGCCCGGGCGGGGTACGAGCAGTACTTC.

This chain joins TRBV28 and TRBJ2-5; a weak D match, TRBD2 (6 bases). Trimming took off 1 base at V and 1 base at J, with 10 bases between the two ends. This CDR3 comprises 15 residues. Per the germline V gene, CDR1 is MDHEN and CDR2 is SYDVKM. The CDR3 loop reads CASSLFSAGQETQYF. Here the CDR3 DNA reads TGTGCCAGCAGTTTATTCTCAGCGGGCCAAGAGACCCAGTACTTC. The entire variable domain, with the rest obtained from reference TRBV28 and TRBJ2-5, is as follows: DVKVTQSSRYLVKRTGEKVFLECVQDMDHENMFWYRQDPGLGLRLIYFSYDVKMKEKGDIPEGYSVSREKKERFSLILESASTNQTSMYLCASSLFSAGQETQYFGPGTRLLVL.

This clone came up a few times. V and J are TRBV5-1 and TRBJ1-5; unclear D gene. This CDR3 contains 13 residues. Trimming took 4 bases from V and 3 from J, leaving 8 bases between them. Germline loops: CDR1 SGHRS, CDR2 YFSETQ. The CDR3 sequence is CASSPDTNQPQHF. The DNA for the CDR3 is TGCGCCAGCAGCCCTGACACCAATCAGCCCCAGCATTTT.

J is TRBJ2-7 and V is TRBV11-2; 15 bases are a match to TRBD2. CDR1 and CDR2 (germline): SGHAT, FQNNGV. The CDR3 is 16 residues long. The ends lost 5 bases at V and 8 bases at J; junction bases unmatched: 10. Written as DNA, the CDR3 is TGTGCCAGCAGCGCACCAGCCGGGACTAGCGGGAGGCAGCAGTACTTC. Its translation is CASSAPAGTSGRQQYF. Variable domain in full (rest from reference TRBV11-2 and TRBJ2-7): EAGVAQSPRYKIIEKRQSVAFWCNPISGHATLYWYQQILGQGPKLLIQFQNNGVVDDSQLPKDRFSAERLKGVDSTLKIQPAKLEDSAVYLCASSAPAGTSGRQQYFGPGTRLTVT.

J is TRBJ2-2 and V is TRBV28; D is possibly TRBD1 (6 bases). This CDR3 is built from 15 residues. The V gene's germline CDR1 is MDHEN and CDR2 SYDVKM. Trimming left V 6 bases short and J 1 base short, with 12 bases between. CDR3 sequence: CASSAQGLNTGELFF. CDR3 coding DNA: TGTGCCAGCAGCGCACAGGGTTTGAACACCGGGGAGCTGTTTTTT.

Details on this clone: Other nucleotide sequences in the sample specify the same CDR3. The V gene is TRBV29-1, the J gene TRBJ1-1; D ambiguous. The CDR3 length is 11 residues. Trimming pared 2 bases from V and 5 bases from J, leaving 6 bases between. Germline CDR1 SQVTM, CDR2 ANQGSEA. CDR3: CSVERETEAFF. In nucleotides, the CDR3 is TGCAGCGTTGAACGGGAGACTGAAGCTTTCTTT. The entire variable domain, with the rest obtained from reference TRBV29-1 and TRBJ1-1, is as follows: SAVISQKPSRDICQRGTSLTIQCQVDSQVTMMFWYRQQPGQSLTLIATANQGSEATYESGFVIDKFPISRPNLTFSTLTVSNMSPEDSSIYLCSVERETEAFFGQGTRLTVV.

The J gene is TRBJ2-7, the V gene TRBV29-1, with D possibly being TRBD1 (5 bases). This CDR3 is 12 amino acids long. V lost 4 bases and J 7 bases, leaving 14 bases between the germline ends. Germline CDR1 and CDR2: SQVTM and ANQGSEA. The CDR3: CSVGKTATEQYF. The CDR3 DNA sequence: TGCAGCGTTGGTAAGACAGCTACAGAGCAGTACTTC.

The V and J genes are TRBV27 and TRBJ1-5, with 7 bases aligning to TRBD1. This CDR3 is 16 amino acids long. Per the germline V gene, CDR1 is MNHEY and CDR2 is SMNVEV (reference sequence). The J segment lost 3 bases and the V segment lost 5 bases, leaving 10 bases of the junction unmatched. As DNA, the CDR3 is TGTGCCAGCAGTCCCCGGGACAGTTCCCTCAATCAGCCCCAGCATTTT. Encoded protein: CASSPRDSSLNQPQHF.

V and J are TRBV18 and TRBJ1-1; possibly TRBD1 for D (5 bases). The CDR3 totals 14 residues. Germline-derived CDR1 and CDR2 are KGHSH and LQKENI. The ends were cut back, 3 bases at V and 0 bases at J, with 8 bases in the middle. CDR3 nucleotide sequence: TGTGCCAGCTCACCCCAGGGCATGAACACTGAAGCTTTCTTT. It translates to CASSPQGMNTEAFF.

This chain uses TRBV21-1 with TRBJ1-5; no check of the table's D call, TRBD1, against the DNA was made. TRBV21-1 is described as a pseudogene. CDR3 size: 17 residues. The CDR3 nucleotides are TGTGCCAGCAGCAAACAGGACAGACTATATCTCAATCAGCCCCAGCATTTT. It translates to CASSKQDRLYLNQPQHF.

This chain joins TRBV29-1 and TRBJ2-3; D is undetermined. V was shortened by 4 bases and J by 0 bases, with 8 bases between the two germline ends. This CDR3 has 13 amino acids. The germline gives CDR1 SQVTM, CDR2 ANQGSEA. In DNA form, the CDR3 reads TGCAGCGTTGGTGACTGGAGCACAGATACGCAGTATTTT. Translation gives CSVGDWSTDTQYF.

This chain uses TRBV19 with TRBJ1-2; a possible D gene is TRBD1 (6 bases). The CDR3 is 15 residues long. Germline lookup yields CDR1 LNHDA and CDR2 SQIVND (reference sequence). Trimming removed 2 bases at V and 5 bases at J, with 15 bases between. The CDR3 sequence is CASSINGGAKYGYTF. The CDR3 nucleotides read TGTGCCAGTAGTATAAATGGGGGGGCCAAGTATGGCTACACCTTC.

J is TRBJ1-6 and V is TRBV7-9; D might be TRBD1 (5 bases). Germline V CDR1 and CDR2: SEHNR, FQNEAQ (reference sequence). V lost 6 bases and J lost 8, with 14 bases in between. The CDR3 has 14 residues. CDR3 in amino acids: CASRGRDWDSPLHF. CDR3 nucleotide sequence: TGTGCCAGCAGGGGACGGGACTGGGATTCACCCCTCCACTTT.